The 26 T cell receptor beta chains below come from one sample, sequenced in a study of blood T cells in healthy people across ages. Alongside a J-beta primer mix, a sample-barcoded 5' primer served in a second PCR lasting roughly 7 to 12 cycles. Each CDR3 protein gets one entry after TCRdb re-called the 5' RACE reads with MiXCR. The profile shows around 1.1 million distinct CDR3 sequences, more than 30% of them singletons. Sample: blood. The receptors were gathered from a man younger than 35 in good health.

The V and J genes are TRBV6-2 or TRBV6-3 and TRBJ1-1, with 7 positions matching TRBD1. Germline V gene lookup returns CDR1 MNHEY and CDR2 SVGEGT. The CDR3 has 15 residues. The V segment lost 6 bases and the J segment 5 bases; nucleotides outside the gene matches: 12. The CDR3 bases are TGTGCCAGCAGGCACAAACAGGGGATCGGGACTGAAGCTTTCTTT. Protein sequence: CASRHKQGIGTEAFF.

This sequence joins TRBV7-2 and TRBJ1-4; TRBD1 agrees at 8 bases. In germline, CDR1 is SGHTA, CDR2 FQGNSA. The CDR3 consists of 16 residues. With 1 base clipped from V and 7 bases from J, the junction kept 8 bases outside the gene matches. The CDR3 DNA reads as TGTGCCAGCAGCTTAGGCCCTCAGGGGGCAGGTGAAAAACTGTTTTTT. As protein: CASSLGPQGAGEKLFF. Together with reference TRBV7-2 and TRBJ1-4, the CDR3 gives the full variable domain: GAGVSQSPSNKVTEKGKDVELRCDPISGHTALYWYRQSLGQGLEFLIYFQGNSAPDKSGLPSDRFSAERTGGSVSTLTIQRTQQEDSAVYLCASSLGPQGAGEKLFFGSGTQLSVL.

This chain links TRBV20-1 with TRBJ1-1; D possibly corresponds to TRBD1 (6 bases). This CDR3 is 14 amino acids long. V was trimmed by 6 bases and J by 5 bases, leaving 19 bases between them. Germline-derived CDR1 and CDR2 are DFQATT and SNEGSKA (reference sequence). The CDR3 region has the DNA TGCAGTGCCGGAGTCCCGGGGGCGGGTACTGAAGCTTTCTTT. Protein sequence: CSAGVPGAGTEAFF.

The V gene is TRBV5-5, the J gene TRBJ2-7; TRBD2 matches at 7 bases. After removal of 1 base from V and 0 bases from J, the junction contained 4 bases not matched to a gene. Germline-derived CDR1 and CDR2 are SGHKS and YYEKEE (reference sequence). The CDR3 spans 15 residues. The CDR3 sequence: CASSLWDYSSYEQYF. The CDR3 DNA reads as TGTGCCAGCAGCTTGTGGGACTACAGCTCCTACGAGCAGTACTTC.

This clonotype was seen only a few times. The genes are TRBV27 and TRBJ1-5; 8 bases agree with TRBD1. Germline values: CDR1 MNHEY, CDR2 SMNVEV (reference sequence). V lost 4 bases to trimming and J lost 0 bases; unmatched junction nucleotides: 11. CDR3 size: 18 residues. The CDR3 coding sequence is TGTGCCAGCAGTTCCTGGGCAGGGGGCGAATCTAGCAATCAGCCCCAGCATTTT. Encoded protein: CASSSWAGGESSNQPQHF.

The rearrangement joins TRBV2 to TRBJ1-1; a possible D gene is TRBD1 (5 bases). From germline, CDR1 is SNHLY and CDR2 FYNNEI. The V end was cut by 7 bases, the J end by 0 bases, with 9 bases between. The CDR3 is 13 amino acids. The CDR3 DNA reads TGTGCCAGCATGGGACGAGTGAACACTGAAGCTTTCTTT. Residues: CASMGRVNTEAFF. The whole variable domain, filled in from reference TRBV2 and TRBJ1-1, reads EPEVTQTPSHQVTQMGQEVILRCVPISNHLYFYWYRQILGQKVEFLVSFYNNEISEKSEIFDDQFSVERPDGSNFTLKIRSTKLEDSAMYFCASMGRVNTEAFFGQGTRLTVV.

The CDR3: CASSERHRGYVRGYTF. The CDR3 DNA follows: TGTGCCAGCAGCGAACGACACAGGGGTTACGTGCGCGGCTACACCTTC. The chain has TRBV21-1 and TRBJ1-2; no DNA check was done on the table's D call, TRBD1. TRBV21-1 is reported as a pseudogene. This CDR3 region has 16 residues.

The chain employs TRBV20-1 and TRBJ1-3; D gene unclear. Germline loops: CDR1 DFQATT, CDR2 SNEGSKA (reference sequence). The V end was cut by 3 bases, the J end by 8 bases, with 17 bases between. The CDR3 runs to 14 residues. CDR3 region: CSARPSSAVDTIYF. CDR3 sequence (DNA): TGCAGTGCTAGGCCGTCCTCTGCGGTGGACACCATATATTTT.

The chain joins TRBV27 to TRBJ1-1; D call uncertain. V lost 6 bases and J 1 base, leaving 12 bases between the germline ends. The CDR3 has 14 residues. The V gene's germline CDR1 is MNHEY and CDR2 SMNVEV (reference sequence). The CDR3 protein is CASRSGRPNTEAFF. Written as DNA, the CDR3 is TGTGCCAGCAGGTCTGGCCGTCCGAACACTGAAGCTTTCTTT.

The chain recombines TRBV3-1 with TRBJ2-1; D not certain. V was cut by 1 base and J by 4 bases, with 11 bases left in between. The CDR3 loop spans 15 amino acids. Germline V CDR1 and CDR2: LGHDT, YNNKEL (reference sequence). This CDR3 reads CASSQGSRPYNEQFF. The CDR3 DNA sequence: TGTGCCAGCAGCCAAGGCTCCCGGCCATACAATGAGCAGTTCTTC.

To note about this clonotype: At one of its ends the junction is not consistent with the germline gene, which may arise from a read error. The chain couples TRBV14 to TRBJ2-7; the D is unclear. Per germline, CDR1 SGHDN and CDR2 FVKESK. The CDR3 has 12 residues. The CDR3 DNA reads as TGTGCCCGCAGCCGAGGAGCCTACGAGCAGTACTTC. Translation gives CARSRGAYEQYF.

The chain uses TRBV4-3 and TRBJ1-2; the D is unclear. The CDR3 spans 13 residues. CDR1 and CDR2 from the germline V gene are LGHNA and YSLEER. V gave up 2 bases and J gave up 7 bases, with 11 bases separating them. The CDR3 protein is CASSQSGLSGYTF. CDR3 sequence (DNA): TGCGCCAGCAGCCAATCTGGATTGAGTGGCTACACCTTC.

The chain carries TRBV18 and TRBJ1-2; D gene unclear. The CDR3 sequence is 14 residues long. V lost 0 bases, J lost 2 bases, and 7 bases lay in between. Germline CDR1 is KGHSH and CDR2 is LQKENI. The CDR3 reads CASSPPGENYGYTF. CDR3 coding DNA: TGTGCCAGCTCACCACCGGGTGAGAACTATGGCTACACCTTC. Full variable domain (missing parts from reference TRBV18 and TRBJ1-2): NAGVMQNPRHLVRRRGQEARLRCSPMKGHSHVYWYRQLPEEGLKFMVYLQKENIIDESGMPKERFSAEFPKEGPSILRIQQVVRGDSAAYFCASSPPGENYGYTFGSGTRLTVV.

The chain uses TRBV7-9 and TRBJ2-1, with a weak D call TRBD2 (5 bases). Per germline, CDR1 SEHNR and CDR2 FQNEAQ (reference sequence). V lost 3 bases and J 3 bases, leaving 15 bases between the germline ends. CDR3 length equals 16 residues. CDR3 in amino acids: CASSFAGNDFYNEQFF. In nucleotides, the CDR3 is TGTGCCAGCAGCTTCGCCGGGAACGATTTCTACAATGAGCAGTTCTTC.

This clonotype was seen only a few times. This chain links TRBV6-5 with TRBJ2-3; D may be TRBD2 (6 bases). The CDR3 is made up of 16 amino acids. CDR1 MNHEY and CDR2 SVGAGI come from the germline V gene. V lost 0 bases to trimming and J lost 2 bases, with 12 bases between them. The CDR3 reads CASSYSTSGFTDTQYF. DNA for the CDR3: TGTGCCAGCAGTTACTCGACCAGCGGGTTCACAGATACGCAGTATTTT.

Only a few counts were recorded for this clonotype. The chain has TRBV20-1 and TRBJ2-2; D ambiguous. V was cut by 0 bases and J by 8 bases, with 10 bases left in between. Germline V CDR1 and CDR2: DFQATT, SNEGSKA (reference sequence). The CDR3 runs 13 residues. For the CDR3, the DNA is TGCAGTGCTAGAGAGGGAACTGTGGGGGAGCTGTTTTTT. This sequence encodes CSAREGTVGELFF.

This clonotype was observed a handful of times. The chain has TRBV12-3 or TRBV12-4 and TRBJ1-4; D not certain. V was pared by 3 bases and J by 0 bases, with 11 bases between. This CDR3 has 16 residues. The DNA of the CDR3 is TGTGCCAGCAGTTTGTCCGCCAGGCCAACTAATGAAAAACTGTTTTTT. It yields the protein CASSLSARPTNEKLFF.

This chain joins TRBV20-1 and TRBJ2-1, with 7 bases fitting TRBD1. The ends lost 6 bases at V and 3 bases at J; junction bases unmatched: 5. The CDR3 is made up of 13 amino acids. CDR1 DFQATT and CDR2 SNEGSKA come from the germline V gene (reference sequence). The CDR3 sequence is CSAIDRVYNEQFF. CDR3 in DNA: TGCAGTGCGATCGACAGGGTCTACAATGAGCAGTTCTTC.

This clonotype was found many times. As DNA, the CDR3 is TGTGCCAGCACTTCCTTGGGGACTACCAACAATGAGCAGTTCTTC. Amino acids: CASTSLGTTNNEQFF. The chain recombines TRBV27 with TRBJ2-1; 7 positions agree with TRBD2. CDR3 size: 15 residues. Germline CDR1 is MNHEY and CDR2 is SMNVEV (reference sequence). Trimming removed 7 bases from V and 5 bases from J; junction bases left unmatched: 11.

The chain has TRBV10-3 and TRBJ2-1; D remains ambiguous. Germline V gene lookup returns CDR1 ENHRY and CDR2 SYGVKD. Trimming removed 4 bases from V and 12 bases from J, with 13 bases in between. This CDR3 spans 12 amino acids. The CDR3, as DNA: TGTGCCATCAGTGCAAAAGGCGATGCGCAGTTCTTC. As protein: CAISAKGDAQFF.

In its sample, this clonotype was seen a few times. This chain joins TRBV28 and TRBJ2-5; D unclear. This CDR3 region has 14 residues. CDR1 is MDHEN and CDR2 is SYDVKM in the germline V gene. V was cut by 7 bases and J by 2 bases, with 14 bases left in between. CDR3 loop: CASNPRPSQETQYF. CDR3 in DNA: TGTGCCAGCAACCCAAGGCCCAGTCAAGAGACCCAGTACTTC.

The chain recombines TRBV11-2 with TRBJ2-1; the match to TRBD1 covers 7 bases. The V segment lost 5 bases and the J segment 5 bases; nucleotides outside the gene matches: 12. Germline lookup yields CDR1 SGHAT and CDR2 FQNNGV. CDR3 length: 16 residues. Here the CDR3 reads CASSPRGQAANNEQFF. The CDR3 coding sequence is TGTGCCAGCAGCCCACGTGGACAGGCGGCCAACAATGAGCAGTTCTTC.

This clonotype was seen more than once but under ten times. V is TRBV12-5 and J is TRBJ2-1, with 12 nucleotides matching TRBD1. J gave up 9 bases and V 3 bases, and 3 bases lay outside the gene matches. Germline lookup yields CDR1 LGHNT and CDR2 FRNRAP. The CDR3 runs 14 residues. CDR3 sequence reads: CASGLGTGGSEQFF. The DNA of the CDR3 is TGTGCTAGTGGTTTAGGGACAGGGGGCTCTGAGCAGTTCTTC.

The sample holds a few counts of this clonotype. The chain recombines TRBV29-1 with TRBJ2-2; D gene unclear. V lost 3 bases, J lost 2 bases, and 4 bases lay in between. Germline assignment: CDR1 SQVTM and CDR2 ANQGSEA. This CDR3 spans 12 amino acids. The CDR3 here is CSVDINTGELFF. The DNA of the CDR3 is TGCAGCGTTGACATCAACACCGGGGAGCTGTTTTTT.

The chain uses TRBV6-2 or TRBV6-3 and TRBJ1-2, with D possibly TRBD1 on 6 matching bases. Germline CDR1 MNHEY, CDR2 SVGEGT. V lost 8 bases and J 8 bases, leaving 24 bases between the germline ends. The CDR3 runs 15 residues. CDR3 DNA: TGTGCCAGCCGAGGGGGACCGCCTAAAGTGAGAGGCTACACCTTC. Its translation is CASRGGPPKVRGYTF.

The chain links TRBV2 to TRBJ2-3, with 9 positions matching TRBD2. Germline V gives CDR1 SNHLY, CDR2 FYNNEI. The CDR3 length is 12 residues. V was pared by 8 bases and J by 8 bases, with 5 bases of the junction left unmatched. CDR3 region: CASRTSAGTQYF. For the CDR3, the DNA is TGTGCCAGCCGGACTAGCGCCGGTACGCAGTATTTT.